Shown below are 2 T cell receptor beta chains from a single sample sequenced in a study of T cell changes during pregnancy in multiple sclerosis. The repertoire was sequenced with immunoSEQ multiplex PCR; TCRdb's copy has only in-frame clones and lacks some. The sample records roughly 51,000 clones, 94% being singletons. Sequencing was performed on CD8+ T cells from peripheral blood mononuclear cells, taken before pregnancy. The receptors were sampled from a female donor with multiple sclerosis, enrolled in a pregnancy study.

The gene calls are TRBV27 and TRBJ2-7, with TRBD1 matching over 7 bases. The length of the CDR3 is 14 residues. After removal of 7 bases from V and 0 bases from J, the junction contained 6 bases not matched to a gene. Germline CDR1 and CDR2: MNHEY and SMNVEV (reference sequence). DNA for the CDR3: TGTGCCAGCACATCGACAGGGAGCTCCTACGAGCAGTACTTC. This translates into CASTSTGSSYEQYF.

The chain is built from TRBV7-8 and TRBJ2-1, with 15 bases lining up with TRBD2. From germline, CDR1 is SGHVS and CDR2 FQNEAQ. CDR3 size: 16 residues. V lost 5 bases, J lost 10 bases, and 9 bases stayed unmatched. The CDR3 DNA follows: TGTGCCAGCAGCCTCGGACTAGCGGGAGGGGGGGCAGAGCAGTTCTTC. Amino acid sequence: CASSLGLAGGGAEQFF.